The 6 T cell receptor beta chains reported below all come from one sample, sequenced in a study of T-cell reconstitution after alpha-beta-depleted transplantation in children. The library targeted TCRbeta and was prepared with unique molecular identifiers. One entry per CDR3 protein, called by TCRdb with MiXCR from the PCR reads. The table records approximately 1,000,000 distinct CDR3 sequences, roughly 29% of them present only once. The sequences come from PBMCs, mostly from graft donor cells, collected 360 days after TCRalphabeta/CD19-depleted stem cell transplant. The receptors come from a boy younger than two who had a stem cell transplant for SCID, so the T cells may come from the graft donor.

This clonotype was found a few times. This chain joins TRBV28 and TRBJ2-5; 9 positions agree with TRBD2. The CDR3 is 14 amino acids. Trimming removed 5 bases from V and 1 base from J; junction bases left unmatched: 2. The germline V gene has CDR1 MDHEN and CDR2 SYDVKM. In DNA, the CDR3 is TGTGCCAGCAGTGCGGGGGGGAGCCAAGAGACCCAGTACTTC. The encoded protein is CASSAGGSQETQYF.

At least ten counts were recorded for this clonotype. The CDR3 loop reads CASSFQYPRDEQFF. The CDR3 DNA reads TGTGCCAGCAGTTTCCAGTATCCTAGGGATGAGCAGTTCTTC. The V and J genes are TRBV28 and TRBJ2-1; D unresolved. CDR3 length: 14 residues. Germline V CDR1 and CDR2: MDHEN, SYDVKM. Between the trimmed V and J ends, which lost 3 bases and 8 bases, there was a span of 14 bases.

The J gene is TRBJ2-5, the V gene TRBV11-2; D may be TRBD1 (6 bases). CDR1 is SGHAT, CDR2 FQNNGV, per germline. This CDR3 region has 14 residues. V was trimmed by 7 bases and J by 10 bases, leaving 22 bases between them. Written as DNA, the CDR3 is TGTGCCAGCAATAGCGTCAGCGCTACAGGGAGCCAGTACTTC. As protein: CASNSVSATGSQYF.

This chain connects TRBV9 to TRBJ2-7; D may match TRBD1 or TRBD2 (5 bases each). The CDR3 is 15 amino acids. Trimming removed 0 bases at V and 4 bases at J, with 14 bases between. From germline, CDR1 is SGDLS and CDR2 YYNGEE. Here the CDR3 DNA reads TGTGCCAGCAGCGTAGATCGGGGCCCTTCGTACGAGCAGTACTTC. Residues: CASSVDRGPSYEQYF.

The table lists this clonotype with a count of one. A read error may account for a junction end that differs from germline. The V call is TRBV5-4, the J call TRBJ2-3; D call uncertain. This CDR3 contains 13 residues. Germline assignment: CDR1 SGHNT and CDR2 YYREEE (reference sequence). CDR3 in amino acids: CASSLAIRDTQYF. CDR3 bases: TGCGCCAGCAGCTTGGCTATTAGGGATACGCAGTATTTT.

The CDR3 sequence: CSARGPLKTQHF. The CDR3 nucleotides read TGCAGTGCTAGAGGTCCGCTTAAGACCCAGCATTTT. The chain has TRBV20-1 and TRBJ1-5; D gene uncertain. With 1 base removed from V and 11 bases from J, the gap between germline ends came to 12 bases. The germline V gene has CDR1 DFQATT and CDR2 SNEGSKA (reference sequence). This CDR3 has 12 amino acids.